What follows describes a single T cell receptor beta chain. Other DNA sequences in the same sample also yield this CDR3. This record belongs to a study of blood T cell repertoires in COVID-19. Study context: The samples span acute and convalescent COVID-19 from the United States, Italy and Spain. In each case, the material was cDNA or gDNA derived from T cells, B-cell-depleted T cells, or PBMCs.

The V segment lost 0 bases and the J segment 4 bases; nucleotides outside the gene matches: 4. CDR1 is SGHTA, CDR2 FQGTGA, per germline. This CDR3 has 16 residues. Authors' data handling: The assay estimated nucleated cells by amplifying reference gene primers. Some clones are missing from TCRdb's copy, which holds only in-frame ones; the method was immunoSEQ multiplex PCR. V and J calls and clone size are copied from that table; D and trimming were computed from the DNA. The sample contains 55,000 to 65,000 clones, more than 90% of which appear only once. The rearrangement links TRBV7-3 to TRBJ2-5, with TRBD2 matching over 11 bases. This receptor was identified in a man aged 55-75 years with acute or convalescent COVID-19. The specimen sequenced was peripheral blood. The CDR3 nucleotides are TGTGCCAGCAGCTTAACAGGGCTAGCGGGAGGAGAGACCCAGTACTTC. It specifies CASSLTGLAGGETQYF.